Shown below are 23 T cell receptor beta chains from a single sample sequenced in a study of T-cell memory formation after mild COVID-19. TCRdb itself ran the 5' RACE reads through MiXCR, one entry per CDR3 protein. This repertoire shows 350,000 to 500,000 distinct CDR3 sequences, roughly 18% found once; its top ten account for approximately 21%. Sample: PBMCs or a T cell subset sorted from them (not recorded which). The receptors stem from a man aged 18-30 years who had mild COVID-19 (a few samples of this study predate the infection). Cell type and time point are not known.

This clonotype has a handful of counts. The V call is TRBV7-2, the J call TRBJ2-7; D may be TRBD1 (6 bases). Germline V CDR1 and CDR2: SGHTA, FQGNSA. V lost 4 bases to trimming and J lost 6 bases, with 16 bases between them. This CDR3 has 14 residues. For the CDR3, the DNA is TGTGCCAGCAGCTCTTTACAGGGTGTAGGCGAGCAGTACGTC. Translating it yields CASSSLQGVGEQYV.

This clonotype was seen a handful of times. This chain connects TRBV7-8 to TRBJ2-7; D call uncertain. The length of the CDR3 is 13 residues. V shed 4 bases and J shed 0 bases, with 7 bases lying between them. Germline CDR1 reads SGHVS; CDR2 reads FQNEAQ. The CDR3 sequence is CASSSSDSYEQYV. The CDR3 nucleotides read TGTGCCAGCAGCTCCAGCGACTCCTACGAGCAGTACGTC.

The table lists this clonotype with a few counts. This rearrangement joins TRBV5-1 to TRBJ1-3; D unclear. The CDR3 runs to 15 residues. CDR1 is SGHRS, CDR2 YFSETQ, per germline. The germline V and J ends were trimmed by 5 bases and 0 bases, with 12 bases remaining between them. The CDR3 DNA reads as TGCGCCAGCAGTCTTCGGTCGGGCTCTGGAAACACCATATATTTT. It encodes CASSLRSGSGNTIYF.

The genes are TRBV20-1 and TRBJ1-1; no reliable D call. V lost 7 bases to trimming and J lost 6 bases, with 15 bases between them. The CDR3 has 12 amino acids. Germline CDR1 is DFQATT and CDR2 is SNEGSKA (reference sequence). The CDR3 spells CSVGRSLAEAFF. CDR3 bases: TGCAGTGTCGGCAGGTCGCTTGCTGAAGCTTTCTTT.

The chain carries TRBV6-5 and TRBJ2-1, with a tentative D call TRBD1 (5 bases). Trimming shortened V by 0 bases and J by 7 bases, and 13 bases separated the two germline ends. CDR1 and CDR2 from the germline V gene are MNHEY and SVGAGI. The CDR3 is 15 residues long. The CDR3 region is CASSYSQGSYNEQFF. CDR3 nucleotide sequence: TGTGCCAGCAGTTACTCGCAGGGTAGCTATAATGAGCAGTTCTTC.

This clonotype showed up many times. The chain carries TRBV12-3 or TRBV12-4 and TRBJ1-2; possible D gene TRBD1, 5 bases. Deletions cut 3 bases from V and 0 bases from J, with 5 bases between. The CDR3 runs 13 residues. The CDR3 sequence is CASSFRANYGYTF. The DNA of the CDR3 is TGTGCCAGCAGTTTCAGGGCTAACTATGGCTACACCTTC.

CDR3 sequence (DNA): TGTGCCAGCAGTTTGGGTCAGCCTGGAAACACCATATATTTT. Amino acid sequence: CASSLGQPGNTIYF. The chain links TRBV12-3 or TRBV12-4 to TRBJ1-3; the D is unclear. There are 14 residues in the CDR3. The germline V and J ends were trimmed by 3 bases and 2 bases, with 8 bases remaining between them.

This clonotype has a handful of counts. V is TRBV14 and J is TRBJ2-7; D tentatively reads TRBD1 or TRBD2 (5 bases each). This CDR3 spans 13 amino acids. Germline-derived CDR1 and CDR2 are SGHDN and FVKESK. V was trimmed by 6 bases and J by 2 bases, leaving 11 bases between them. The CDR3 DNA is TGTGCCAGCAGTAAGACAGCGGCCTACGAGCAGTACTTC. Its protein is CASSKTAAYEQYF.

DNA of the CDR3: TGTGCCAGCACAGCGAAGCGGGGCAATTACAATGAGCAGTTCTTC. Its translation: CASTAKRGNYNEQFF. The chain combines TRBV2 with TRBJ2-1; 7 bases are shared with TRBD2. The ends lost 7 bases at V and 4 bases at J; junction bases unmatched: 10. This CDR3 spans 15 amino acids. Germline lookup yields CDR1 SNHLY and CDR2 FYNNEI.

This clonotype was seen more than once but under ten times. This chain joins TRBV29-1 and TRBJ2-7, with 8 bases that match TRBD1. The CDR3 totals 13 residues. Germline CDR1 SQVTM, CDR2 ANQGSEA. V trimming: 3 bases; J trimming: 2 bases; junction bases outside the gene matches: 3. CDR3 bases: TGCAGCGTTGATACAGGGGGAACCTACGAGCAGTACTTC. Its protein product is CSVDTGGTYEQYF.

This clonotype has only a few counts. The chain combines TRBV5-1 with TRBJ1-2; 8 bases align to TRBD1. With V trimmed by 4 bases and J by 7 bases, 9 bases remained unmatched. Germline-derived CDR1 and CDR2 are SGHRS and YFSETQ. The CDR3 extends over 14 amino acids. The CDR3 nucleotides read TGCGCCAGCAGCGGGGGGACAGGCGGGACTGGCTACACCTTC. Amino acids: CASSGGTGGTGYTF.

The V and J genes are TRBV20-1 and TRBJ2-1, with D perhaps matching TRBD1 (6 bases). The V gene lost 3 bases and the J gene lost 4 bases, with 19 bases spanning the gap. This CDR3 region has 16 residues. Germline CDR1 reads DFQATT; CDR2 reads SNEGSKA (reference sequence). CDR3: CSASRHLGAQYNEQFF. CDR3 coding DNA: TGCAGTGCTAGTCGCCATTTGGGGGCCCAGTACAATGAGCAGTTCTTC.

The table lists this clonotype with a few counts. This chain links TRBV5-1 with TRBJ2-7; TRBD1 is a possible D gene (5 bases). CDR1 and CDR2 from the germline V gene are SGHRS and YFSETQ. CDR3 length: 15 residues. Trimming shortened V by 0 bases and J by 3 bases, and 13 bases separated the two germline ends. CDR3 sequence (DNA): TGCGCCAGCAGCTTGGTTTTGGGGCCGTTCTACGAGCAGTACTTC. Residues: CASSLVLGPFYEQYF.

CDR3 coding DNA: TGTGCCAGCAGCCTGTGGGTCAGTGGGCCCCAGCATTTT. Protein: CASSLWVSGPQHF. This chain links TRBV5-6 with TRBJ1-5; D unclear. V was clipped by 4 bases and J by 9 bases, with 14 bases between them. CDR1 and CDR2 (germline): SGHDT, YYEEEE. CDR3 length: 13 residues.

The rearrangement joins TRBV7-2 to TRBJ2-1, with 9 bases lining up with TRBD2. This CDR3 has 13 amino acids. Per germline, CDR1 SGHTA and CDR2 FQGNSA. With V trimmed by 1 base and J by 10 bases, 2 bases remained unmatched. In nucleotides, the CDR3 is TGTGCCAGCAGCTTAGGAAGCGGGGGGGAGCAGTTCTTC. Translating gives CASSLGSGGEQFF.

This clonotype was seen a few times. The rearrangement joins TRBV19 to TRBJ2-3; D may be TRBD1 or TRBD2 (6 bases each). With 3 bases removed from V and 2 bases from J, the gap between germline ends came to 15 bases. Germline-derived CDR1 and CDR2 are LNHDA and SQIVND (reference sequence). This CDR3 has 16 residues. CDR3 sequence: CASSITGATVTDTQYF. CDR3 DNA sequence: TGTGCCAGTAGTATTACGGGGGCTACGGTCACAGATACGCAGTATTTT.

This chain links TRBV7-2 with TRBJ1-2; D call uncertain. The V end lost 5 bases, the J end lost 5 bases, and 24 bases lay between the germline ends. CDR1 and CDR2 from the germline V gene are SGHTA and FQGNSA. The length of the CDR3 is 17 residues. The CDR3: CASSPAGEPSPRYGYTF. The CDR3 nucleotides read TGTGCCAGCAGCCCGGCCGGGGAGCCCTCCCCTAGATATGGCTACACCTTC.

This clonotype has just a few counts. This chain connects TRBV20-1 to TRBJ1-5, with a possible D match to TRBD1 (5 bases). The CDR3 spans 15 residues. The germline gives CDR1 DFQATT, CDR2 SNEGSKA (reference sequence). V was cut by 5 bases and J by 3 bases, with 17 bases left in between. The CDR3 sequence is CSAGGGWQDNQPQHF. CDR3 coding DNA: TGCAGTGCTGGGGGGGGTTGGCAAGACAATCAGCCCCAGCATTTT.

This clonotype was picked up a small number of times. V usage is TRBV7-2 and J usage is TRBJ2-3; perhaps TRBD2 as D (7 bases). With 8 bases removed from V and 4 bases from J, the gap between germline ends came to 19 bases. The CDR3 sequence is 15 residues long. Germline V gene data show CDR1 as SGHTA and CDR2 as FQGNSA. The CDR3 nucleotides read TGTGCCAGCCCCAACCGGGGGGCCGGTTCAGATACGCAGTATTTT. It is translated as CASPNRGAGSDTQYF.

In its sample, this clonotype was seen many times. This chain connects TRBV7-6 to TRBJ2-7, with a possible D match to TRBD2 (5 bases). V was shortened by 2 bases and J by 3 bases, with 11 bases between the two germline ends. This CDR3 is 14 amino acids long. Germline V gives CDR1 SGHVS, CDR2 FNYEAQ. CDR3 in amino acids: CASSLKAVNYEQYF. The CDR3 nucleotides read TGTGCCAGCAGCTTAAAAGCGGTCAACTACGAGCAGTACTTC.

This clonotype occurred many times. The CDR3 sequence: CASTPTDVELDEQFF. The DNA for the CDR3 is TGTGCCAGCACCCCAACGGACGTTGAGCTTGATGAGCAGTTCTTC. This chain joins TRBV6-6 and TRBJ2-1; no reliable D call. There are 15 residues in the CDR3. Trimming cost V 7 bases and J 8 bases, with 21 bases left between them. Germline V gene sequence: CDR1 MNHNY, CDR2 SVGAGI (reference sequence).

CDR3 residues: CASSPTGVISPLHF. The DNA for the CDR3 is TGTGCCAGCAGCCCCACAGGGGTAATCTCACCCCTCCACTTT. V usage is TRBV7-3 and J usage is TRBJ1-6, with 7 bases that match TRBD1. The CDR3 length is 14 residues. The V segment lost 5 bases and the J segment 10 bases; nucleotides outside the gene matches: 8. Germline V CDR1 and CDR2: SGHTA, FQGTGA.

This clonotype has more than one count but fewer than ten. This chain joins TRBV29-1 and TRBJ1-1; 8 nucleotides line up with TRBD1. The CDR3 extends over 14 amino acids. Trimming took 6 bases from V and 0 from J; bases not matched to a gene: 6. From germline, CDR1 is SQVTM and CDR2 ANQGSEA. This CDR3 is CSVWTGWMNTEAFF. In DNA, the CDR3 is TGCAGCGTCTGGACAGGGTGGATGAACACTGAAGCTTTCTTT.